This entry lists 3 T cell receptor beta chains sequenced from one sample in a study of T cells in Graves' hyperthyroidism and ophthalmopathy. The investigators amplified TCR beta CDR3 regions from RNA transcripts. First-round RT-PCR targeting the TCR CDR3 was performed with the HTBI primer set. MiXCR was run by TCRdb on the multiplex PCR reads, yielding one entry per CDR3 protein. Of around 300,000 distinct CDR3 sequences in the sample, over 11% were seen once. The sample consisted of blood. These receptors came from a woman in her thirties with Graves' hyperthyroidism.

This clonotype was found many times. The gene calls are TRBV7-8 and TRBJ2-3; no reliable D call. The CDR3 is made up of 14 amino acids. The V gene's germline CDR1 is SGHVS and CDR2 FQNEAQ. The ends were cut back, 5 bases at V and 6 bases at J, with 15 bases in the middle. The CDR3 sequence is CASSPYRVGDTQYF. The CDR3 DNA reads TGTGCCAGCAGCCCTTACCGGGTTGGGGATACGCAGTATTTT.

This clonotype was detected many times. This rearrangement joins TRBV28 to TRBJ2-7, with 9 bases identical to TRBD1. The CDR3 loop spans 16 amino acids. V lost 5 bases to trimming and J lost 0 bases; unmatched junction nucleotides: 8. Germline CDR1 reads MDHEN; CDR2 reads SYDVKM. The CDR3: CASSPTGGYNSYEQYF. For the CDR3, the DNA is TGTGCCAGCAGTCCGACAGGGGGTTATAACTCCTACGAGCAGTACTTC.

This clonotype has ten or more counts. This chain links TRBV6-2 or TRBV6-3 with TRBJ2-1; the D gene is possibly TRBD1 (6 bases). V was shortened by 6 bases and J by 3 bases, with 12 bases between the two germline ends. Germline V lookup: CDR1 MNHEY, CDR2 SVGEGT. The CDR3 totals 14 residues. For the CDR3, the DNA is TGTGCCAGCAGCAGGGACACCTTCTACAATGAGCAGTTCTTC. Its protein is CASSRDTFYNEQFF.